This T cell receptor (beta chain) was captured by sequencing in a study of cytomegalovirus exposure and HLA in healthy donors. Findings of the study overall: A few chains linked to CMV were shown in vitro to be specific for CMV antigens. High specificity and sensitivity for cytomegalovirus status were reported for the classifier. Across donors, most TCRs were seen rarely, yet some public ones were widespread.

Donors came from a validation cohort of 95 to 150 subjects, distinct from the first 666-subject cohort. This CDR3 comprises 15 residues. V lost 3 bases to trimming and J lost 5 bases; unmatched junction nucleotides: 7. CDR1 and CDR2 from the germline V gene are SGHAT and FQNNGV. Data came from immunoSEQ multiplex PCR; TCRdb stores just in-frame clones and leaves some out. The sample records 110,000 to 150,000 clones, 80% to 90% being singletons. Remarks on this clone: Its target is unknown.

The receptor comes from a man younger than 35 in good health and CMV-seronegative. This chain links TRBV11-2 with TRBJ2-5, with 9 bases aligning to TRBD1. Sequencing was done on a sample of PBMCs. CDR3 region: CASSLGTGNGETQYF. Here the CDR3 DNA reads TGTGCCAGCAGCTTGGGGACAGGGAACGGGGAGACCCAGTACTTC.